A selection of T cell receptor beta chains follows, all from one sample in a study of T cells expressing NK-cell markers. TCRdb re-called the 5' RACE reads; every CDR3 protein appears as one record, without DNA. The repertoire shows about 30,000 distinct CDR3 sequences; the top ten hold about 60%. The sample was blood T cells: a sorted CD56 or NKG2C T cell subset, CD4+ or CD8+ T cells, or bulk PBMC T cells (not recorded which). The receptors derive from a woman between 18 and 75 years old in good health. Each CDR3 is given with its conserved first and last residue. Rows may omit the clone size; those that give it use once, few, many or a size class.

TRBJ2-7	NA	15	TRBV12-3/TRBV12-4	CASSPNFGRSYEQYF
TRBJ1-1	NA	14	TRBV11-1	CASSLGQGDTEAFF
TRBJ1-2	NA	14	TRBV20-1	CSAQDIGIVRDYTF
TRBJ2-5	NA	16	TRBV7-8	CASSLTPSGSRETQYF
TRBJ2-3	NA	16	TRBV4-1	CASSFLTEPSTDTQYF
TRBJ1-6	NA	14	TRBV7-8	CASSLWDRDSPLHF
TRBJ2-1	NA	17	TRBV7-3	CASSLTSGGAEDNEQFF
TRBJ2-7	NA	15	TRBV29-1	CSVEDPGTGHHEQYF
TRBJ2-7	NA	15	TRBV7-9	CASSQTPGQSYEQYF
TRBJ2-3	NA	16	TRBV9	CASSPDMGGVTDTQYF
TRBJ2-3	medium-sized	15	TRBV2	CASSAGTASTDTQYF
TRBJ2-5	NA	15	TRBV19	CASSPGPLGGETQYF
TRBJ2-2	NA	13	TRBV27	CASREPRAGELFF
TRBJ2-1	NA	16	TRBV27	CASSESSGAGYNEQFF
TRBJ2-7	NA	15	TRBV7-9	CASSLVGRTTYEQYF
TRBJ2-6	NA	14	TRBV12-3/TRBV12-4	CASSTGPGANVLTF
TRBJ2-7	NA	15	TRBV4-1	CASSQDDTINYEQYF
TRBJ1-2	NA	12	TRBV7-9	CASSEGMGGYTF
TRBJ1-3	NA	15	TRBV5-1	CASSWSSGSGNTIYF
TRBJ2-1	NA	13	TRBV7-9	CATQWGEGNEQFF
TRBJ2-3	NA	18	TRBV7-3	CASSLTLASGTSTDTQYF
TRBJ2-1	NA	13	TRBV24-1	CATRDTEYNEQFF
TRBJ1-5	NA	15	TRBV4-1	CASSQGQGSGWPQHF
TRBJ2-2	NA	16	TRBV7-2	CASSSPAGYHTGELFF
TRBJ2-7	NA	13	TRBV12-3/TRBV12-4	CASRSSASYEQYF
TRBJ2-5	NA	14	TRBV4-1	CASRGTGGEETQYF
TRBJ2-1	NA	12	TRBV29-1	CSVAPRGFEQFF
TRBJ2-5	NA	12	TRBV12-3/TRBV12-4	CASSGQKETQYF
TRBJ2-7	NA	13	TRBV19	CATGTGESYEQYF